The present TCR beta chain was sequenced within a study of blood T cells in healthy people across ages. General study points: Estimates of diversity drawn from one million T cells were considered underestimates. It was not possible, with unsorted PBMCs, to conclusively compare naive and antigen-experienced cells.

A J-beta primer mix and a sample-barcoded 5' primer were used in a second PCR of roughly 6 to 11 cycles. From the 5' RACE reads, TCRdb called clonotypes with MiXCR, one entry per CDR3 protein. This table holds some 670,000 distinct CDR3 sequences, approximately 52% found once. Note on this clonotype: Its antigen is undetermined. One end of the junction fails to match germline, which may point to a read error.

Germline V gene sequence: CDR1 SQVTM, CDR2 ANQGSEA. The CDR3 spans 14 residues. Healthy Caucasians from Russia aged 6 to 90 served as donors. This chain connects TRBV29-1 to TRBJ2-7, with D perhaps matching TRBD1 (5 bases). This clonotype originated in a woman aged 80 or over in good health. The sequenced sample was blood. The chain's CDR3 is CSVESATDTYEQYF. The DNA for the CDR3 is TGCAGCGTTGAAAGTGCCACGGACACCTACGAACAGTACTTC.